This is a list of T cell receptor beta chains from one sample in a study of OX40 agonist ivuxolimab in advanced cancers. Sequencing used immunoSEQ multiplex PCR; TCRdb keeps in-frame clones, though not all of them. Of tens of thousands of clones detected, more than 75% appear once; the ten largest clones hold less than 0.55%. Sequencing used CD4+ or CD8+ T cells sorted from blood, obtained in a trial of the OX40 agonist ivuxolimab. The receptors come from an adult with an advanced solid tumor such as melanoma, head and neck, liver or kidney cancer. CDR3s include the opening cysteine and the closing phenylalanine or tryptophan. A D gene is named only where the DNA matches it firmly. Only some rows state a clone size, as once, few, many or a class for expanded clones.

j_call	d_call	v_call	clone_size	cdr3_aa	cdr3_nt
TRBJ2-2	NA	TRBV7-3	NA	CASSSTAGANTGELFF	TGTGCCAGCAGCTCCACGGCGGGTGCGAACACCGGGGAGCTGTTTTTT
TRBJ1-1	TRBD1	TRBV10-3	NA	CAIRDRDTEAFF	TGTGCCATCAGGGACAGGGACACTGAAGCTTTCTTT
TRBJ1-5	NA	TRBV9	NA	CASSVSLNQPQHF	TGTGCCAGCAGCGTATCCTTGAATCAGCCCCAGCATTTT
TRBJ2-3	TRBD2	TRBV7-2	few	CASSLAGAGGSDTQYF	TGTGCCAGCAGCTTAGCTGGAGCGGGAGGCTCTGATACGCAGTATTTT
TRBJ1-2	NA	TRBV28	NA	CASGGGGSPGERYGYTF	TGTGCCAGCGGGGGAGGCGGATCCCCGGGGGAGAGGTATGGCTACACCTTC
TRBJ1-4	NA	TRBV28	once	CASSQGGATNEKLFF	TGTGCCAGCAGCCAAGGGGGGGCAACTAATGAAAAACTGTTTTTT
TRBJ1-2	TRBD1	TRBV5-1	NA	CASSPPGQGPANYGYTF	TGCGCCAGCAGCCCACCGGGACAGGGCCCTGCTAACTATGGCTACACCTTC
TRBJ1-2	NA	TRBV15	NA	CATSTTVGGYTF	TGTGCCACCAGCACTACAGTAGGTGGCTACACCTTC
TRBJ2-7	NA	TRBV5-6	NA	CASTRVGGKNEQYF	TGTGCCAGCACCCGGGTAGGGGGTAAGAACGAGCAGTACTTC
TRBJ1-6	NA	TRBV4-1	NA	CASSQDSQYSPLHF	TGCGCCAGCAGCCAAGACTCACAATATTCACCCCTCCACTTT
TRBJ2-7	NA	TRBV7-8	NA	CASSQRWDKGNEQYF	TGTGCCAGCAGCCAAAGGTGGGACAAGGGTAACGAGCAGTACTTC
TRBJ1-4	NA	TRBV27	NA	CASSAHQGKLFF	TGTGCCAGCAGTGCGCATCAGGGGAAACTGTTTTTT
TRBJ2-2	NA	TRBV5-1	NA	CASSLAGTWNTGELFF	TGCGCCAGCAGCTTGGCCGGGACATGGAACACCGGGGAGCTGTTTTTT
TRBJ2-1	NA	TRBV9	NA	CASSPRTGDYNEQFF	TGTGCCAGCAGCCCTCGGACGGGAGACTACAATGAGCAGTTCTTC